The T cell receptor (beta chain) described here comes from a study of T cell responses to AZD1222 COVID-19 vaccine. Study-level findings and limits: Repertoires were obtained solely post-peak T cell response. Increased Spike-specific TCR breadth and depth were observed after two AZD1222 doses. Along spike, vaccine-associated CD4 TCRs were found throughout, with dominance at 160-218 and 743-854.

Profiling relied on immunoSEQ multiplex PCR, and the TCRdb table lists in-frame clones only, not all of them. The sample lists 20,000 or so clones, about four fifths occurring once. The CDR3 loop spans 14 amino acids. Trimming took off 8 bases at V and 1 base at J, with 15 bases between the two ends. Per the germline V gene, CDR1 is SGHRS and CDR2 is YFSETQ. Turning to this clone: As yet, its antigen is unknown.

The sequence was obtained from an adult who received the AZD1222 COVID-19 vaccine. J is TRBJ1-1 and V is TRBV5-1; D is uncertain. The sample in question was peripheral blood, obtained 28 days after the second AZD1222 dose. The CDR3 coding sequence is TGCGCCAGTGGAGTAGAGGACTCGAACACTGAAGCTTTCTTT. Its protein is CASGVEDSNTEAFF.